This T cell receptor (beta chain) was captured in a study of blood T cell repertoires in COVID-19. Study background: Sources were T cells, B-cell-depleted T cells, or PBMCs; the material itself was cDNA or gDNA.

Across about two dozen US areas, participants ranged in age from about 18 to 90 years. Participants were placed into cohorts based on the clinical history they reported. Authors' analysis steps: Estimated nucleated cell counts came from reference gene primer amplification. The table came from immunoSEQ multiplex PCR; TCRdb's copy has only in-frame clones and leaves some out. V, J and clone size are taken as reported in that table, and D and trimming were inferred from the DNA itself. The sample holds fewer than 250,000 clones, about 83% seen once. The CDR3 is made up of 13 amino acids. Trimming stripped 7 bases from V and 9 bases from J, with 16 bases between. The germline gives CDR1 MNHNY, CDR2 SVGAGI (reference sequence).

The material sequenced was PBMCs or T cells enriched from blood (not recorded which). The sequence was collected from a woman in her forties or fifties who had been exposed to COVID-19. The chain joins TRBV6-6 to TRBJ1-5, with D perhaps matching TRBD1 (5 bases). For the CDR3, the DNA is TGTGCCAGCACCTCCCAACGCGGGGGGCCCCAGCATTTT. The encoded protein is CASTSQRGGPQHF.